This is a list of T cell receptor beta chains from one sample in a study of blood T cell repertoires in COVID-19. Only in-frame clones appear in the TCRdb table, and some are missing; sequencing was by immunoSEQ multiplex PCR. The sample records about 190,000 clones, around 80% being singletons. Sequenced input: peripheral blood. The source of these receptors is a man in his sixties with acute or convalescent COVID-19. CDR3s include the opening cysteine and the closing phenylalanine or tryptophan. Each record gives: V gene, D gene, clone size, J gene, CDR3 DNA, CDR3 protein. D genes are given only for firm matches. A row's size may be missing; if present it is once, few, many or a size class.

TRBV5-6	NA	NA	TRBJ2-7	TGTGCCAGCAGCTTGGGTCGGGCCTACGAGCAGTACTTC	CASSLGRAYEQYF
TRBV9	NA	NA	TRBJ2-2	TGTGCCAGCAGCCTTTCCGAGACCGGGGAGCTGTTTTTT	CASSLSETGELFF
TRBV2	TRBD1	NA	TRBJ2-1	TGTGCCAGCAGCCGGGACAGGGGGAACAATGAGCAGTTCTTC	CASSRDRGNNEQFF
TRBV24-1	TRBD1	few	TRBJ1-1	TGTGCCACCAGTGTTACAGGGGGTACTGAAGCTTTCTTT	CATSVTGGTEAFF
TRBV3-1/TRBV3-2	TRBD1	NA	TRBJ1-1	TGTGCCAGCAGCCAAGTAGACAGGGGGATCACTGAAGCTTTCTTT	CASSQVDRGITEAFF
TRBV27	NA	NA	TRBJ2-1	TGTGCCAGCAGTTTGAGGGAATACAATGAGCAGTTCTTC	CASSLREYNEQFF
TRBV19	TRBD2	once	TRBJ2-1	TGTGCCAGTAGTATCGGGGGGGCGGGCGACAATGAGCAGTTCTTC	CASSIGGAGDNEQFF
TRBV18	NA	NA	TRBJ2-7	TGTGCCAGCTCACAGGACTGGAGCTCCTACGAGCAGTACTTC	CASSQDWSSYEQYF
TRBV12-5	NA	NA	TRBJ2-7	NA	CASGLGTGTVSSYEQYF
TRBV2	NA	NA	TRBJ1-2	TGTGCCAGCGTAGAAGCCCTCCTCTATGGCTACACCTTC	CASVEALLYGYTF
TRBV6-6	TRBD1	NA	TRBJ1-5	TGTGCCAGCATCGACGGGGGACAGGGGAATCAGCCCCAGCATTTT	CASIDGGQGNQPQHF
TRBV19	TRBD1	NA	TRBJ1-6	TGTGCCACCCGTGAGGGGGCAGGGGGCTCTTCACCCCTCCACTTT	CATREGAGGSSPLHF
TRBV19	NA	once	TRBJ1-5	TGTGCCAGTATGCCTATATCCCGGGGCAATCAGCCCCAGCATTTT	CASMPISRGNQPQHF
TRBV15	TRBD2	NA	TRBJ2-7	TGTGCCACCAGCTTTCGAAGACTAGCGGGAGCCCACGAGCAGTACTTC	CATSFRRLAGAHEQYF
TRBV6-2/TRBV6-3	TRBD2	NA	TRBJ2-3	TGTGCCAGCAGTCCCCCTAGCGGGGGGGCCGGCACAGATACGCAGTATTTT	CASSPPSGGAGTDTQYF
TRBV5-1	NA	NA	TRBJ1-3	TGCGCCAGCAGCTTGGATGGCAGCTCTGGAAACACCATATATTTT	CASSLDGSSGNTIYF
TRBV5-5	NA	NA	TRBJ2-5	TGTGCCAGCAGCTTGGGAGCGCTTACCTTCCAAGAGACCCAGTACTTC	CASSLGALTFQETQYF
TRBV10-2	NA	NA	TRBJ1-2	TGCGCCAGCAGTGATAGCCACTATGGCTACACCTTC	CASSDSHYGYTF
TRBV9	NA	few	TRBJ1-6	TGTGCCAGCAGCAACTCTAATTCACCCCTCCACTTT	CASSNSNSPLHF
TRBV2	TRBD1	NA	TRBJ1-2	TGTGCCAGCAGCCCTACGGGCGGGACAGGGGTCAGTATAGGGTATGGCTACACCTTC	CASSPTGGTGVSIGYGYTF
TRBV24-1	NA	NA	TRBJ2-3	TGTGCCACCAGTTCTCAGGGAAATACGCAGTATTTT	CATSSQGNTQYF
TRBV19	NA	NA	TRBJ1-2	TGTGCCAGTTCTTCTACTGACAGAAAATATGGCTACACCTTC	CASSSTDRKYGYTF
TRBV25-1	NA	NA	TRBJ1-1	TGTGCCAGCAGTGAGCCCGACAGAACTGAAGCTTTCTTT	CASSEPDRTEAFF
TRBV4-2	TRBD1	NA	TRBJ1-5	TGTGCCAGCAGCCCGGGACAGGGAGGTCTAGTTAGAGATCAGCCCCAGCATTTT	CASSPGQGGLVRDQPQHF
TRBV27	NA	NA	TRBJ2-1	TGTGCCAGCAGTTTAATCCATGGGCAGGGCGTTGGTGAGCAGTTCTTC	CASSLIHGQGVGEQFF
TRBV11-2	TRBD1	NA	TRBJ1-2	TGTGCCAGCAGCCCTATCACGACAGGGGGCGGGAACTATGGCTACACCTTC	CASSPITTGGGNYGYTF
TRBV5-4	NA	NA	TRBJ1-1	TGTGCCAGCAGTCCCAAGGGGGGGTTCACTGAAGCTTTCTTT	CASSPKGGFTEAFF
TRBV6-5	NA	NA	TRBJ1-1	TGTGCCAGCAGACACGGAGGGAACACTGAAGCTTTCTTT	CASRHGGNTEAFF
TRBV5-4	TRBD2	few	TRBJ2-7	TGTGCCAGCAGCTTGGCTGGGACTAGCTTACCCGAGCAGTACTTC	CASSLAGTSLPEQYF
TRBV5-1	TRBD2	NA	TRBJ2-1	TGCGCCAGCAGCTCAGGACTAGCGGGAGGGTGGGATGAGCAGTTCTTC	CASSSGLAGGWDEQFF
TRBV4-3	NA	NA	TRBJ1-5	TGCGCCAGCAGCCGGGACTTACATCAGCCCCAGCATTTT	CASSRDLHQPQHF
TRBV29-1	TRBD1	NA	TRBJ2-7	TGCAGCGTTGTGAGCCAGGGGGCTAACGAGCAGTACTTC	CSVVSQGANEQYF
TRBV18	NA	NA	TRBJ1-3	TGTGCCAGCTCACCAGGACAGACGAGCTCTGGAAACACCATATATTTT	CASSPGQTSSGNTIYF
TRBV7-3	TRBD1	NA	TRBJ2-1	TGTGCCAGCAGCTTAACCCCAGCAGGGGGCTTCGGGAATGAGCAGTTCTTC	CASSLTPAGGFGNEQFF
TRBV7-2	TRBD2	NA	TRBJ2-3	TGTGCCAGCAGCTTAGTAGCGGCGGGGGGGCTAGGGCCGCGTACGCAGTATTTT	CASSLVAAGGLGPRTQYF
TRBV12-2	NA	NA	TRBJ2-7	TGTGCAAGTCGCTTACCAGGACACTACGAGCAGTACTTC	CASRLPGHYEQYF
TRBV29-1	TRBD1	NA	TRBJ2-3	TGCAGCGTGCGGACAGGCCACACAGATACGCAGTATTTT	CSVRTGHTDTQYF
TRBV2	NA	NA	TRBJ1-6	TGTGCCAGCAGTGTGGGCTCACCCCTCCACTTT	CASSVGSPLHF
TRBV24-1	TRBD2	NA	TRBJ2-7	TGTGCCACCTCGCCGACTAGCGGGAGCTCCTACGAGCAGTACTTC	CATSPTSGSSYEQYF
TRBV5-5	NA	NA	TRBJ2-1	TGTGCCAGCAGGATATTGACTAGAGGTGAGCAGTTCTTC	CASRILTRGEQFF
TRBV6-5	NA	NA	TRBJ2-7	TGTGCCAGCAGCCGGGGCAGGGGCTCCTACGAGCAGTACTTC	CASSRGRGSYEQYF
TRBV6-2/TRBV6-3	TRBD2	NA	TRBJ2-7	TGTGCCAGCAGTACACTAGCGGGGGCCCTCTACGAGCAGTACTTC	CASSTLAGALYEQYF
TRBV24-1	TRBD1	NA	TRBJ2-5	TGTGCCACCAGTGATCCACGACAGGGGGCTTATTGGGAGACCCAGTACTTC	CATSDPRQGAYWETQYF
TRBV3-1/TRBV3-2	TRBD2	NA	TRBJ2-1	TGTGCCAGCAGCCATCTTTGGGGGGGGACTGGTGGGAATGAGCAGTTCTTC	CASSHLWGGTGGNEQFF
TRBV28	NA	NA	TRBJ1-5	TGTGCCAGCAACAGGCCTCGAATATATGATCAGCCCCAGCATTTT	CASNRPRIYDQPQHF
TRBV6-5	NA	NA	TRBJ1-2	TGTGCCAGCGGACAAACAGGGAACTATGGCTACACCTTC	CASGQTGNYGYTF
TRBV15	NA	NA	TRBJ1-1	TGTGCCACCAGCAGAGGCCTGAGGGAACCTGAAGCTTTCTTT	CATSRGLREPEAFF